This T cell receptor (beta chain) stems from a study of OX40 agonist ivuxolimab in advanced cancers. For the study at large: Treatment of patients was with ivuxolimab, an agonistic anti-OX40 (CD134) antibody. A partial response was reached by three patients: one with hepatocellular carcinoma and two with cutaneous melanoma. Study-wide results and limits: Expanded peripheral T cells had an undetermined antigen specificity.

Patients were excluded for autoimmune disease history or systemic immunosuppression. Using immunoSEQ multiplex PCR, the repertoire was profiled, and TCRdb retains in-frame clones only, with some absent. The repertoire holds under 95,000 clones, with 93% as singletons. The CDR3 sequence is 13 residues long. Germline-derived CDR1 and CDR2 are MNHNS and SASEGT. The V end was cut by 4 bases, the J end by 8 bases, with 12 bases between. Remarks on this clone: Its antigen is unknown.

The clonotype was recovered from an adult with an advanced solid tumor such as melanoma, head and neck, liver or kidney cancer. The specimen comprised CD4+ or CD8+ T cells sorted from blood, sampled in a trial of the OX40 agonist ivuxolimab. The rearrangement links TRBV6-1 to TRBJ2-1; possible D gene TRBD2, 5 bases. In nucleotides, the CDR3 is TGTGCCAGCAGTGGACCTAGCTTCCATGAGCAGTTCTTC. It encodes CASSGPSFHEQFF.